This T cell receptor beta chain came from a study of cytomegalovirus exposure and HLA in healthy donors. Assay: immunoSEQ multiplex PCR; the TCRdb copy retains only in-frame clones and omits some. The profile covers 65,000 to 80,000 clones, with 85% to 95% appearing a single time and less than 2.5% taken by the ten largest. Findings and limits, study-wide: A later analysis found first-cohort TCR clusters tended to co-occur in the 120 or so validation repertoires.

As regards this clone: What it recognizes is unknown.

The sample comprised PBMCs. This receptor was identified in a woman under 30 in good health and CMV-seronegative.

Here the CDR3 reads CASSEHPGQGIVETQYF. The CDR3 DNA sequence: TGTGCCAGCAGTGAACATCCGGGACAGGGGATCGTCGAGACCCAGTACTTC. The chain uses TRBV6-1 and TRBJ2-5; 10 nucleotides align to TRBD1. The CDR3 is 17 amino acids. Losses at the gene ends were 2 bases for V and 5 bases for J; bases not matched to a gene: 11. CDR1 is MNHNS, CDR2 SASEGT, per germline.